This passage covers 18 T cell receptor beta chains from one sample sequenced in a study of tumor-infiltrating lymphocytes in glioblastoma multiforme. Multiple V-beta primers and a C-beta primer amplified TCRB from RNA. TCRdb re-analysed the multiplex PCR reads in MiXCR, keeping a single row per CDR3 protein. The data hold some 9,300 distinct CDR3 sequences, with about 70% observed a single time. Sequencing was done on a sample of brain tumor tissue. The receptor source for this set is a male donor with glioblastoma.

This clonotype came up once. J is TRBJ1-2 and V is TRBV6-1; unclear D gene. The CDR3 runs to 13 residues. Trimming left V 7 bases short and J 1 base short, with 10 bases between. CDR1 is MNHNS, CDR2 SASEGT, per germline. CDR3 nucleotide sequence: TGTGCCAGCACCCTGGGCAGTAACTATGGCTACACCTTC. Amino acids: CASTLGSNYGYTF.

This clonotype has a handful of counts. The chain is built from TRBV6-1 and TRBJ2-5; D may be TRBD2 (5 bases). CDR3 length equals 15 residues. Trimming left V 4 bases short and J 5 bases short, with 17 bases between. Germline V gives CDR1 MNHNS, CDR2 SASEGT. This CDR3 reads CASSVKTDGGETQYF. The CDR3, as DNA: TGTGCCAGCAGTGTGAAAACAGATGGAGGCGAGACCCAGTACTTC.

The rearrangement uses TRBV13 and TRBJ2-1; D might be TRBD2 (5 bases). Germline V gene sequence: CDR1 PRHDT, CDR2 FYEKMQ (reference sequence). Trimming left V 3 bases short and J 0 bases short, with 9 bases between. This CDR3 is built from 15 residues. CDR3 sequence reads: CASSFGINSYNEQFF. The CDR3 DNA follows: TGTGCCAGCAGCTTCGGGATTAACTCCTACAATGAGCAGTTCTTC.

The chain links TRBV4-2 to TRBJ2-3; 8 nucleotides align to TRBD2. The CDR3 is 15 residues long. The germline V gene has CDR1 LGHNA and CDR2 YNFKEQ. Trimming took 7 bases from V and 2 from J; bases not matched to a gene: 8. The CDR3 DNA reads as TGTGCCAGCACCCTACTAGCGGATTTCACAGATACGCAGTATTTT. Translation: CASTLLADFTDTQYF.

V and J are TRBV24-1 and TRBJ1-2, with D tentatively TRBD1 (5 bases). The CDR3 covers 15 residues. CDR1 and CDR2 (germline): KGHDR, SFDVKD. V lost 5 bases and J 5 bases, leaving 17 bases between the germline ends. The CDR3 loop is CATSGERQGGYGYTF. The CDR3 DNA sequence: TGTGCCACCAGTGGTGAACGGCAGGGAGGGTATGGCTACACCTTC.

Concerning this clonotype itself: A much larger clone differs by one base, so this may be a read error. The DNA for the CDR3 is TGCGCCAGCAGCCAAGAGACTAGCGGGATTTACACCGGGGACCTGTTTTTT. It specifies CASSQETSGIYTGDLFF. This rearrangement joins TRBV4-1 to TRBJ2-2, with 11 bases fitting TRBD2. Germline V gene sequence: CDR1 MGHRA, CDR2 YSYEKL. This CDR3 is 17 amino acids long.

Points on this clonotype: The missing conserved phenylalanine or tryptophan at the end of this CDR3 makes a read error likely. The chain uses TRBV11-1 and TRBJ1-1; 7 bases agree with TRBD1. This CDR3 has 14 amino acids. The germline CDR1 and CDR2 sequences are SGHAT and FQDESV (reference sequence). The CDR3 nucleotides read TGTGAGGGCAGCTTAGAGGAGTGGGACAGCGAGGCTTTCCTT. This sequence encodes CEGSLEEWDSEAFL.

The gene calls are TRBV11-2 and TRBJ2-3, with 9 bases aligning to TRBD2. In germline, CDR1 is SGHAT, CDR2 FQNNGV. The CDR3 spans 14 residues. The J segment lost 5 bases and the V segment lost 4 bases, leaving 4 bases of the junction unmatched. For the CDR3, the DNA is TGTGCCAGCAGCTGGGGAGCGGGGGGAGATACGCAGTATTTT. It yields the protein CASSWGAGGDTQYF.

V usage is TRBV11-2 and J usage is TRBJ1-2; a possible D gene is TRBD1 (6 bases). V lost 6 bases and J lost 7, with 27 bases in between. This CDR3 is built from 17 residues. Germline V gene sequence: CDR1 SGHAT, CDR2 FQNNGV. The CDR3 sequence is CASRRNPGPTGIGGYTF. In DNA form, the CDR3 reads TGTGCCAGCAGGCGTAATCCCGGGCCTACAGGGATAGGTGGCTACACCTTC.

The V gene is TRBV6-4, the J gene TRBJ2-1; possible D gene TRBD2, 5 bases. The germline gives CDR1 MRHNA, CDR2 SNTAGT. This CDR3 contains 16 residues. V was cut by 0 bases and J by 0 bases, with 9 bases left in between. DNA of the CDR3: TGTGCCAGCAGTGACTCTGGGGAGAGCTCCTACAATGAGCAGTTCTTC. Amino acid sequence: CASSDSGESSYNEQFF.

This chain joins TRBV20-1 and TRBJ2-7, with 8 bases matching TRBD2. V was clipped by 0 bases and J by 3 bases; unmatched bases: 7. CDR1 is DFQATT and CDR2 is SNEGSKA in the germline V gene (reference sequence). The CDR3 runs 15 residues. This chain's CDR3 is CSAREGTRRIYEQYF. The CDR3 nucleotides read TGCAGTGCTAGAGAAGGGACTAGGCGGATCTACGAGCAGTACTTC.

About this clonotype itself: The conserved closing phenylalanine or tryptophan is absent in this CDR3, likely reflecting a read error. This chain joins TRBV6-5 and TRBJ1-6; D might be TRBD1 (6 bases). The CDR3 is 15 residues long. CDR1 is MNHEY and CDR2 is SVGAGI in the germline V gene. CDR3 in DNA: TGTGCCAGCAGCCGGGACACAAGCTATAATCCACCCCTCCACTCT. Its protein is CASSRDTSYNPPLHS.

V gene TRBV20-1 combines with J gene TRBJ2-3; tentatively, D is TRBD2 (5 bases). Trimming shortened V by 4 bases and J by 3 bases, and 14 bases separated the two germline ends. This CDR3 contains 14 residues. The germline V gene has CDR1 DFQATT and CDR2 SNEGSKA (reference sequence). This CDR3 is CSAIDYTTTDTQYF. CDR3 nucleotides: TGCAGTGCTATCGACTATACGACGACAGATACGCAGTATTTT.

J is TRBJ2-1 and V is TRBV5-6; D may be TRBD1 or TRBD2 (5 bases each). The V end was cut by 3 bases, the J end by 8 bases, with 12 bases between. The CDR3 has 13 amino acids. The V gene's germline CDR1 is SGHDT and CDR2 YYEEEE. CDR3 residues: CASSSGPSDEQFF. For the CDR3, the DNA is TGTGCCAGCAGCTCGGGGCCCTCCGATGAGCAGTTCTTC.

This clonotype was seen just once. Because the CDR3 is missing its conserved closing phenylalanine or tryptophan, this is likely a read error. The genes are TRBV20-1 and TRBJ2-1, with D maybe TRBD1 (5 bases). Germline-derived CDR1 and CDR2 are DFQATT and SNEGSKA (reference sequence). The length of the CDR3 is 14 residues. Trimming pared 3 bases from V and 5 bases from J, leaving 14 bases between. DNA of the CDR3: TGCAGTGCTAGGTCACAGGTACGGGACAATGAGCAGTTCCTC. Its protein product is CSARSQVRDNEQFL.

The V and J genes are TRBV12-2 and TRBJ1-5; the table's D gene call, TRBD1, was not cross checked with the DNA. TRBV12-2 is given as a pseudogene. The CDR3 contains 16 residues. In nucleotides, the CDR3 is TGTGCAAGTCGCTTAGGGGCAGGGGGCCACAATCAGCCCCAGCATTTT. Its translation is CASRLGAGGHNQPQHF.

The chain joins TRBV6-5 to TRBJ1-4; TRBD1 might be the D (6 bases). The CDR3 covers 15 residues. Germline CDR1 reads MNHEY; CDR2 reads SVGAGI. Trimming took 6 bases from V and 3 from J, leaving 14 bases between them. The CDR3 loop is CASSRRQASNEKLFF. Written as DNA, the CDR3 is TGTGCCAGCAGCCGCCGACAGGCATCTAATGAAAAACTGTTTTTT.

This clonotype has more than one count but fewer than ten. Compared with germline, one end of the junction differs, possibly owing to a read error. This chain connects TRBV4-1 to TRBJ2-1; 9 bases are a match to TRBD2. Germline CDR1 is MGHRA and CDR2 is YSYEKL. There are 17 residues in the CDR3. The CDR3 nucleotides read TGCGCCAACAGCCAAGGACTAGCGATTAGATCCTACAATGAGCAGTTCTTC. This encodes CANSQGLAIRSYNEQFF.